This section outlines one TCR beta chain sequence together with its context. Its antigen remains undetermined. No base quality information exists; no much larger clone differs at one position. These data belong to a study of blood T cell repertoires in COVID-19 (dated by TCRdb to 2020 to 2021). For the wider study: Samples covering the acute and convalescent phases of COVID-19 were provided by collaborators in the United States, Italy and Spain. Samples came from the ongoing ImmuneRACE study (first 160 participants) plus 1,254 subjects from 6 global collaborators. Where available, HLA class I and class II types were obtained from metadata supplied by the sample provider rather than from assay-based typing. Sample metadata almost always included a de-identified subject ID, COVID-19 status, age in years and sex. The repertoires were released in a freely available public database intended as a resource for research on the immune response to SARS-CoV-2. The prospective study material was composed of cDNA or gDNA derived from T cells, B-cell-depleted T cells, or PBMCs. The dataset comprised deeply sampled blood TCRbeta repertoires from subjects exposed to, actively infected with, or recovered from COVID-19.

In the prospective study, participants were 18 to 89 years old, resided in around 25 geographic areas of the United States, and were enrolled through a virtual design. In the prospective study, cohorts were assigned on the basis of participant-reported clinical history obtained from a screening survey and a study questionnaire. ImmuneRACE Cohort 3 recovered participants were defined by two consecutive negative NP/OP PCR tests, healthcare professional clearance, or symptom resolution. Mobile phlebotomists in the prospective study collected whole blood, serum and a nasopharyngeal or oropharyngeal swab from every participant. Over an approximately 2-month period, participants in the prospective study had the option of providing additional blood draws and questionnaires. Before DNA extraction, blood samples from the prospective study were shipped at room temperature or frozen. Counted from cysteine to phenylalanine, this CDR3 has 14 amino acids. The DNA shown is the 42-base CDR3, in frame from base 1. From a lookup of the germline V gene (reference sequence), CDR1 and CDR2 are LNHDA and SQIVND. Trimming leaves V shorter by 6 bases and J shorter by 8 bases, with the junction holding 7 bases beyond the gene matches.

Broad study findings and their caveats: The quantity of clinical and demographic metadata differed by source and by participant and was supplied without curation.

TCRbeta CDR3 regions were amplified from genomic DNA by means of the immunoSEQ Assay, a bias-controlled multiplex PCR. The authors' analysis ran thus. Nucleated cell counts per sample were estimated from amplification of reference gene primers within the assay. To quantify the absolute abundance of each unique TCRbeta CDR3 rearrangement, sequence reads were collapsed and filtered. For each sample, productive Simpson clonality was calculated by taking the square root of Simpson's diversity index across productive rearrangements. Imported from immuneACCESS, the table was reduced by TCRdb to in-frame sequences with V and J called. These copies leave out some clones; in studies compared against another copy, an unresolved V gene accounts for under half, and the cause of the remainder is not known. The V and J calls and the clone size are those of that table, but D and trimming were determined from the DNA. This sample gives some 270,000 clones in total; approximately 85% of them show up just once. The ten largest clonotypes hold about 4.3% of the sample.

The V and J genes are TRBV19 and TRBJ2-1; 10 bases in the middle match TRBD2. Sequenced input: PBMCs or T cells enriched from blood (not recorded which). This TCR was sampled from a woman in her twenties or thirties who had recovered from COVID-19. The DNA reads TGTGCCAGTAGGAGCGGGAGGGCCTCGGATGAGCAGTTCTTC. This yields the protein CASRSGRASDEQFF.